A selection of T cell receptor beta chains follows, all from one sample in a study of cytomegalovirus exposure and HLA in healthy donors. Sequencing was performed with immunoSEQ multiplex PCR; in TCRdb, only in-frame clones are kept and a portion is missing. The table has under 200,000 clones, roughly 80% seen once. Sequencing was done on a sample of PBMCs. The receptor source for this set is a man aged 35 to 55 in good health and CMV-seronegative. Both conserved end residues are trimmed from each CDR3. A D gene is named only where the DNA matches it firmly.

V gene,D gene,J gene,CDR3 protein
TRBV5-4,TRBD1,TRBJ1-3,ASSVARGYSGNTIY
TRBV5-5,TRBD1,TRBJ2-7,ASSLWDRGYEQY
TRBV4-3,TRBD1,TRBJ2-7,ASSRLTGYYEQY
TRBV7-8,TRBD1,TRBJ2-7,ASSLRRQGTYEQY
TRBV4-3,TRBD2,TRBJ2-3,ASSQAQTRGGLTDTQY
TRBV25-1,.,TRBJ2-6,ASSEAVSGANVLT
TRBV7-8,.,TRBJ2-5,ASSGQGLQETQY
TRBV7-9,.,TRBJ2-3,ASSFSEGDTQY
TRBV6-5,.,TRBJ1-2,ASSYGQPLNYGYT
TRBV6-6,.,TRBJ2-7,ASQGNYEQY
TRBV10-3,.,TRBJ2-7,AIGGSASY
TRBV9,.,TRBJ2-3,ASSLPGTQRDTQY
TRBV7-9,TRBD1,TRBJ1-1,ASSLLRTGEAF
TRBV18,TRBD1,TRBJ1-1,ASSPRTGRDEAF
TRBV29-1,TRBD1,TRBJ2-1,SARDSSPTEQF
TRBV7-9,TRBD1,TRBJ1-1,ASREQGFPEAF
TRBV7-2,.,TRBJ2-3,ASSLGGNSRDTQY
TRBV9,TRBD1,TRBJ2-1,ASSLLGSAGTGDNEQF
TRBV7-9,TRBD1,TRBJ1-1,ASSSPGQGILNTEAF
TRBV30,.,TRBJ2-5,AWSHRETQY
TRBV5-4,TRBD1,TRBJ1-3,ASSLGGPTGQIRGNTIY
TRBV10-1,TRBD1,TRBJ2-7,ASSDGQGYEQY
TRBV5-5,TRBD2,TRBJ2-2,ASSFGLAGLTGELF
TRBV9,.,TRBJ1-2,ASSVNPGQSYGYT
TRBV7-2,TRBD2,TRBJ2-1,ASSLGTSARSYNEQF
TRBV30,.,TRBJ2-5,AGGGGLTETQY
TRBV7-9,.,TRBJ2-2,ASSLAGYTGELF
TRBV5-1,.,TRBJ1-4,ASSLEGAREKLF
TRBV7-2,.,TRBJ1-1,ASSSPGGPNTEAF
TRBV14,.,TRBJ2-6,ASSQPTFSGANVLT
TRBV7-2,TRBD2,TRBJ2-1,ASSRLAGGYNEQF
TRBV14,TRBD2,TRBJ2-7,ASSQVSGGQY
TRBV5-1,.,TRBJ2-3,ASSLQGRSTDTQY
TRBV4-1,TRBD2,TRBJ2-1,ASSLPMTSGRAREQF